What follows are 14 T cell receptor beta chains derived from one specimen sequenced in a study of blood T cell repertoires in COVID-19. The protocol was immunoSEQ multiplex PCR, while the TCRdb copy is restricted to in-frame clones and leaves out a portion. The sample has 100,000 or so clones, about 75% seen once. Sequencing was done on a sample of peripheral blood. Receptors originate from a woman in her 70s with acute or convalescent COVID-19.

This clone was seen a handful of times. The genes are TRBV5-6 and TRBJ2-1; tentatively, D is TRBD1 (6 bases). This CDR3 has 16 amino acids. Trimming took off 0 bases at V and 8 bases at J, with 18 bases between the two ends. Germline loops: CDR1 SGHDT, CDR2 YYEEEE. CDR3 protein: CASSLVRQVLYYEQFF. The CDR3 DNA reads as TGTGCCAGCAGCTTGGTACGACAGGTTTTGTACTATGAGCAGTTCTTC. Full variable domain (outside the CDR3, taken from reference TRBV5-6 and TRBJ2-1): DAGVTQSPTHLIKTRGQQVTLRCSPKSGHDTVSWYQQALGQGPQFIFQYYEEEERQRGNFPDRFSGHQFPNYSSELNVNALLLGDSALYLCASSLVRQVLYYEQFFGPGTRLTVL.

The chain combines TRBV3-1 (or the pseudogene TRBV3-2) with TRBJ1-3; D possibly corresponds to TRBD1 (5 bases). This CDR3 has 17 amino acids. V was clipped by 2 bases and J by 1 base, with 15 bases between them. Germline CDR1 and CDR2: LGHDT and YNNKEL (reference sequence). The CDR3 here is CASSQFTTASSGNTIYF. The CDR3 DNA is TGTGCCAGCAGCCAATTCACGACAGCTTCTTCTGGAAACACCATATATTTT.

Of note for this clone: One end of the junction varies from germline; a read error may be responsible. The genes are TRBV19 and TRBJ2-1; 9 bases are a match to TRBD2. CDR3 length: 15 residues. The germline V gene has CDR1 LNHDA and CDR2 SQIVND (reference sequence). The CDR3 reads CASSKTSGTYNEQLF. CDR3 bases: TGTGCCAGTAGCAAGACTAGCGGAACCTACAATGAGCAGCTCTTC.

This rearrangement joins TRBV7-9 to TRBJ2-1; TRBD2 aligns across 14 bases. V shed 5 bases and J 5 bases; nucleotides not matched to a gene: 8. Germline loops: CDR1 SEHNR, CDR2 FQNEAQ (reference sequence). The CDR3 runs to 17 residues. The CDR3 loop reads CASSRSTSGGDHNEQFF. The CDR3 region has the DNA TGTGCCAGCAGCCGTTCGACTAGCGGGGGGGATCACAATGAGCAGTTCTTC.

In its sample, this clone was seen a few times. This rearrangement joins TRBV28 to TRBJ1-2; 12 positions agree with TRBD1. Germline V CDR1 and CDR2: MDHEN, SYDVKM. The CDR3 contains 16 residues. Trimming removed 5 bases from V and 4 bases from J; junction bases left unmatched: 8. This chain's CDR3 is CASSNGGTGGAYGYTF. The CDR3 DNA is TGTGCCAGCAGTAATGGAGGGACAGGGGGCGCCTATGGCTACACCTTC.

In this sample, this clone turned up once. V usage is TRBV11-2 and J usage is TRBJ1-1, with D hard to call. The length of the CDR3 is 15 residues. Germline CDR1 SGHAT, CDR2 FQNNGV. Trimming left V 5 bases short and J 0 bases short, with 13 bases between. The CDR3 protein is CASSPSDFLNTEAFF. The CDR3, as DNA: TGTGCCAGCAGCCCTTCGGACTTTCTGAACACTGAAGCTTTCTTT.

The chain joins TRBV3-1 (or the pseudogene TRBV3-2) to TRBJ2-3, with 10 bases identical to TRBD2. Trimming cost V 4 bases and J 5 bases; bases outside gene matches: 6. This CDR3 is built from 15 residues. Germline V lookup: CDR1 LGHDT, CDR2 YNNKEL (reference sequence). DNA of the CDR3: TGTGCCAGCAGCCCCAGCGGGGGGGCTGTAGATACGCAGTATTTT. It is translated as CASSPSGGAVDTQYF.

This chain joins TRBV12-3 or TRBV12-4 and TRBJ1-2; a possible D gene is TRBD1 (6 bases). The ends were cut back, 2 bases at V and 6 bases at J, with 10 bases in the middle. The CDR3 contains 13 residues. CDR3 sequence (DNA): TGTGCCAGCAGTTTAATGGGGGCGCATGGCTACACCTTC. Its protein product is CASSLMGAHGYTF.

The chain uses TRBV6-1 and TRBJ1-1; weak D call: TRBD1 (5 bases). There are 14 residues in the CDR3. Trimming shortened V by 1 base and J by 1 base, and 7 bases separated the two germline ends. Germline lookup yields CDR1 MNHNS and CDR2 SASEGT. CDR3 in DNA: TGTGCCAGCAGTGAAGTTAGGGGGAACACTGAAGCTTTCTTT. Protein sequence: CASSEVRGNTEAFF.

The chain is built from TRBV5-8 and TRBJ1-5, with a tentative D call TRBD1 (6 bases). Between the trimmed V and J ends, which lost 1 base and 2 bases, there was a span of 10 bases. This CDR3 spans 15 amino acids. Germline lookup yields CDR1 SGHTS and CDR2 YDEGEE. The CDR3 is CASSLNRAGNQPQHF. CDR3 nucleotide sequence: TGTGCCAGCAGCTTGAACAGGGCTGGCAATCAGCCCCAGCATTTT.

The chain uses TRBV6-5 and TRBJ1-3, with 7 bases fitting TRBD1. The V gene end was trimmed by 6 bases and the J gene end by 4 bases; junction bases not matched to a gene: 6. In germline, CDR1 is MNHEY, CDR2 SVGAGI. The length of the CDR3 is 14 residues. The CDR3 coding sequence is TGTGCCAGCAGCATACAACAGGGGGGAAACACCATATATTTT. This sequence encodes CASSIQQGGNTIYF.

The chain combines TRBV3-1 (or the pseudogene TRBV3-2) with TRBJ2-3; no clear D. The CDR3 length is 12 residues. Germline CDR1 reads LGHDT; CDR2 reads YNNKEL (reference sequence). Trimming cost V 2 bases and J 4 bases, with 4 bases left between them. The CDR3 sequence is CASSQYSDTQYF. CDR3 nucleotide sequence: TGTGCCAGCAGCCAATATTCAGATACGCAGTATTTT.

This clone has just one count. V is TRBV27 and J is TRBJ2-5; TRBD1 matches 10 bases. Germline trimming cut 5 bases from V and 4 bases from J; bases unmatched to any gene: 4. Germline V gene lookup returns CDR1 MNHEY and CDR2 SMNVEV (reference sequence). This CDR3 region has 14 residues. The CDR3 reads CASSTRTGGETQYF. Written as DNA, the CDR3 is TGTGCCAGCAGTACCAGGACAGGGGGAGAGACCCAGTACTTC.

V is TRBV18 and J is TRBJ1-3; D uncertain. The CDR3 contains 17 residues. The V gene lost 0 bases and the J gene lost 1 base, with 13 bases spanning the gap. The germline CDR1 and CDR2 sequences are KGHSH and LQKENI. CDR3 in DNA: TGTGCCAGCTCACCACCCATAGAGGTTGGGTCTGGAAACACCATATATTTT. It is translated as CASSPPIEVGSGNTIYF.